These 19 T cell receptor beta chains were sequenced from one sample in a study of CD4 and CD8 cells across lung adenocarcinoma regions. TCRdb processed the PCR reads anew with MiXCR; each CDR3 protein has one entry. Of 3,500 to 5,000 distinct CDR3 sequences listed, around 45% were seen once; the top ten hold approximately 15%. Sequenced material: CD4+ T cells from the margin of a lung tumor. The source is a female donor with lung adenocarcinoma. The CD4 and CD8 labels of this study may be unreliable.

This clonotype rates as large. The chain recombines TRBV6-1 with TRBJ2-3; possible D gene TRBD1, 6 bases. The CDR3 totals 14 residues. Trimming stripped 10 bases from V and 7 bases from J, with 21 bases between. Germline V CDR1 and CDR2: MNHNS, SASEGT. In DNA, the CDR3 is TGTGCCACCATACAGGGAGCCGCACTGAATACGCAGTATTTT. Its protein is CATIQGAALNTQYF.

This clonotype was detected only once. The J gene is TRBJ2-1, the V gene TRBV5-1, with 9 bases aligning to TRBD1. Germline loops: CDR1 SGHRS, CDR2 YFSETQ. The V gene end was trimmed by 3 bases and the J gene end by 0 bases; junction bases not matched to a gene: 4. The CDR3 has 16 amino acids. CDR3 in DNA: TGCGCCAGCAGCTGGACAGGGGTAAGCTCCTACAATGAGCAGTTCTTC. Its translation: CASSWTGVSSYNEQFF.

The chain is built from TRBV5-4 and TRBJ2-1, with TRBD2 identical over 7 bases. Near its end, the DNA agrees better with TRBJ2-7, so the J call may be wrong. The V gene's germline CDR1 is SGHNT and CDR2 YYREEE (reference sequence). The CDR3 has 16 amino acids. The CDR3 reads CASSLGGGSSYNEQYF. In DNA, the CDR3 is TGTGCCAGCAGCTTGGGGGGGGGAAGCTCCTACAATGAGCAGTACTTC.

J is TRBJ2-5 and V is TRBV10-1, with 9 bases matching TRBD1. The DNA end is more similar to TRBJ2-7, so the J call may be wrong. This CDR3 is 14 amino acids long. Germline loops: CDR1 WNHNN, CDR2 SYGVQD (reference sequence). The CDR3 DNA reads TGCGCCAGCAGTGACAGGACAGGGGCCTACGAGCAGTACTTC. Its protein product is CASSDRTGAYEQYF.

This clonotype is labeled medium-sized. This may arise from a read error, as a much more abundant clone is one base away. CDR3 sequence (DNA): TGTGCCAGCAGTTACCCCGGAGGCGAGCAGTTCTTC. Amino acid sequence: CASSYPGGEQFF. The rearrangement links TRBV6-5 to TRBJ2-1, with D tentatively TRBD2 (5 bases). Per the germline V gene, CDR1 is MNHEY and CDR2 is SVGAGI. The germline V and J ends were trimmed by 2 bases and 10 bases, with 9 bases remaining between them. There are 12 residues in the CDR3.

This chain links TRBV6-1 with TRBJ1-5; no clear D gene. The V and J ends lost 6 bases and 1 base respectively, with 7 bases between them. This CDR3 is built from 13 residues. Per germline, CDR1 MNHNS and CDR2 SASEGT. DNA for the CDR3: TGTGCCAGCAGGGTCGACAGCAATCAGCCCCAGCATTTT. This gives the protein CASRVDSNQPQHF.

For the CDR3, the DNA is TGTGCCAGCAGTTATCCCCCGGAGACAGGGGATAATTCACCCCTCCACTTT. It encodes CASSYPPETGDNSPLHF. The rearrangement joins TRBV6-5 to TRBJ1-6, with TRBD1 identical over 8 bases. The CDR3 consists of 17 residues. Trimming at V came to 3 bases and at J to 5 bases, leaving 9 bases not matched to a gene. The germline V gene has CDR1 MNHEY and CDR2 SVGAGI.

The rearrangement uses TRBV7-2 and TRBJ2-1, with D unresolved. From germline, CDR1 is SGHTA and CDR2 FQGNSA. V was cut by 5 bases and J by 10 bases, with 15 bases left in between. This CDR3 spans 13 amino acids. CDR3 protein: CASSPQKNYEQFF. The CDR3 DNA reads TGTGCCAGCAGCCCACAAAAGAACTACGAGCAGTTCTTC.

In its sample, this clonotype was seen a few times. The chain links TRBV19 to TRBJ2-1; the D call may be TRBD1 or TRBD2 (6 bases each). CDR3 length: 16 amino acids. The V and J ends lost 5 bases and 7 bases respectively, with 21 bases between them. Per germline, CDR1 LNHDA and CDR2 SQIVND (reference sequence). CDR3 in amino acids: CASSLGGRSPRNEQFF. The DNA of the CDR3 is TGTGCCAGTAGTTTAGGGGGGAGGTCCCCTCGGAATGAGCAGTTCTTC.

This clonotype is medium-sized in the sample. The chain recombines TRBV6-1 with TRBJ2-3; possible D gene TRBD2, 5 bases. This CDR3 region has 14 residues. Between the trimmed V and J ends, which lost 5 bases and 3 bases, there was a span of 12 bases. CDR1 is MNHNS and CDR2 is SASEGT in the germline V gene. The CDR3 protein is CASSPGGGTDTQYF. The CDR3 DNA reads TGTGCCAGCAGTCCTGGAGGAGGTACAGATACGCAGTATTTT.

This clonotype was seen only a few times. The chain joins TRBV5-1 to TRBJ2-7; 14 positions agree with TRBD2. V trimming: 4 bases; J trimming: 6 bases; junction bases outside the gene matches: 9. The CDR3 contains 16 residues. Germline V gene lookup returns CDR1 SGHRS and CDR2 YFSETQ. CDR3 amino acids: CASSGQGLAGAGEQYF. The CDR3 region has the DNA TGCGCCAGCAGCGGGCAGGGACTAGCGGGAGCAGGCGAGCAGTACTTC.

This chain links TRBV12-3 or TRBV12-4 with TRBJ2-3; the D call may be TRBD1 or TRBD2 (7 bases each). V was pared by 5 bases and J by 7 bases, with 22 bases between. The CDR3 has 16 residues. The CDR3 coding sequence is TGTGCCAGCAGTCCCGTGGGAGGGGGCATCCTTAATACGCAGTATTTT. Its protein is CASSPVGGGILNTQYF.

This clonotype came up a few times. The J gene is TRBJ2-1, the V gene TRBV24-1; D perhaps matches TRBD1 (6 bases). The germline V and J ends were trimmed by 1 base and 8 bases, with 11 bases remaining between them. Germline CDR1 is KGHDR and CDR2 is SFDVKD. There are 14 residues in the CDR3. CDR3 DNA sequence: TGTGCCACCAGTGATTTCAACAGGGTCCATGAGCAGTTCTTC. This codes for CATSDFNRVHEQFF.

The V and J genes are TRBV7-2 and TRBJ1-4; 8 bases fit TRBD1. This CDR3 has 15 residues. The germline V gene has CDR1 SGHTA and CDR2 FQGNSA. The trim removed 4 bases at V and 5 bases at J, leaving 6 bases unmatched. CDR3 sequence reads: CASSSGQGLNEKLFF. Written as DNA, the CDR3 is TGTGCCAGCAGCTCAGGACAGGGTTTGAATGAAAAACTGTTTTTT.

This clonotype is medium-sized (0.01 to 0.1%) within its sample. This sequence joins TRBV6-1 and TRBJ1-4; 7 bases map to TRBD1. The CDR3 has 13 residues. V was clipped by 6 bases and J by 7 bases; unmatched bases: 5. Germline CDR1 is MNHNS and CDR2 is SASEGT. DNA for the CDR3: TGTGCCAGCAGAGTCGACAGGGCTGAAAAACTGTTTTTT. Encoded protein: CASRVDRAEKLFF.

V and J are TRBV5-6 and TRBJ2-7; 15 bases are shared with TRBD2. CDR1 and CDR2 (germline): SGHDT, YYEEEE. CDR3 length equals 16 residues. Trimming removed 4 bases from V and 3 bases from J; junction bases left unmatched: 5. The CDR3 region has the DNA TGTGCCAGCAGCGGGGGGACTAGCGGGAGGTTCTACGAGCAGTACTTC. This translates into CASSGGTSGRFYEQYF.

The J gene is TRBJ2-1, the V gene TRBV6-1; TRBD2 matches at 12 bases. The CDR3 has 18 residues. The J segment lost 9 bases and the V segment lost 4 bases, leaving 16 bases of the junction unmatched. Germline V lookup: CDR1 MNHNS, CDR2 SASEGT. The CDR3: CASSARDSRLAGVGEQFF. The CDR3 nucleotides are TGTGCCAGCAGTGCCCGGGACTCAAGACTAGCGGGAGTGGGTGAGCAGTTCTTC.

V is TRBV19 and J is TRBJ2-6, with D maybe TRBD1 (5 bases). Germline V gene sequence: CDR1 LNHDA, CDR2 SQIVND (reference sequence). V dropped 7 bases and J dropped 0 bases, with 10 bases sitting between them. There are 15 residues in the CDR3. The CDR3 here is CASKGRDSGANVLTF. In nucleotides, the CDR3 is TGTGCCAGTAAAGGCAGGGACTCTGGGGCCAACGTCCTGACTTTC.

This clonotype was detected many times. The CDR3 nucleotides are TGTGCCAGCAGCTTAGGTTTCGGCGGGGTCAGCACCGGGGAGCTGTTTTTT. This codes for CASSLGFGGVSTGELFF. V is TRBV11-3 and J is TRBJ2-2; D perhaps matches TRBD2 (6 bases). Germline CDR1 reads SGHNT; CDR2 reads YENEEA. CDR3 length: 17 amino acids. V was clipped by 1 base and J by 4 bases, with 16 bases between them. The variable domain in full, with the rest retrieved from reference TRBV11-3 and TRBJ2-2, is EAGVVQSPRYKIIEKKQPVAFWCNPISGHNTLYWYLQNLGQGPELLIRYENEEAVDDSQLPKDRFSAERLKGVDSTLKIQPAELGDSAVYLCASSLGFGGVSTGELFFGEGSRLTVL.